Shown below are 28 T cell receptor beta chains from a single sample sequenced in a study of long-term antiretroviral therapy in people with HIV. The assay, immunoSEQ v3.0, was run at survey level. Produced via immunoSEQ multiplex PCR; TCRdb's table is partial and in-frame only. The sample includes about 20,000 clones, roughly 80% of them seen just once. Sequences were derived from unsorted PBMCs, sampled 5.9 years after starting antiretroviral therapy. These TCRs come from a young man with HIV.

This chain joins TRBV6-1 and TRBJ2-5, with TRBD2 as a possible D gene (6 bases). Germline values: CDR1 MNHNS, CDR2 SASEGT. This CDR3 spans 14 amino acids. V was cut by 11 bases and J by 1 base, with 17 bases left in between. CDR3 sequence (DNA): TGTGCCGTCTACGGAGGGGTCCCCCAAGAGACCCAGTACTTC. It encodes CAVYGGVPQETQYF.

V gene TRBV6-5 combines with J gene TRBJ2-7; D gene unclear. Germline-derived CDR1 and CDR2 are MNHEY and SVGAGI. V lost 3 bases, J lost 3 bases, and 9 bases lay in between. The CDR3 has 13 amino acids. The CDR3 sequence is CASSYSPVYEQYF. CDR3 DNA: TGTGCCAGCAGTTATAGTCCAGTCTACGAGCAGTACTTC.

This clone was picked up one time. V and J are TRBV11-3 and TRBJ2-5; perhaps TRBD1 as D (5 bases). Germline V gives CDR1 SGHNT, CDR2 YENEEA. Trimming removed 5 bases from V and 2 bases from J, with 9 bases in between. This CDR3 comprises 13 residues. The CDR3 sequence: CASSQGQQETQYF. The CDR3, as DNA: TGTGCCAGCAGCCAGGGTCAACAAGAGACCCAGTACTTC. Based on the CDR3 plus reference TRBV11-3 and TRBJ2-5, the full variable domain is EAGVVQSPRYKIIEKKQPVAFWCNPISGHNTLYWYLQNLGQGPELLIRYENEEAVDDSQLPKDRFSAERLKGVDSTLKIQPAELGDSAVYLCASSQGQQETQYFGPGTRLLVL.

The rearrangement joins TRBV15 to TRBJ2-1; 11 bases line up with TRBD2. The CDR3 consists of 18 residues. CDR1 and CDR2 from the germline V gene are LNHNV and YYDKDF (reference sequence). The junction had 14 bases not matched to a gene; V was cut back by 0 bases and J by 10 bases. The CDR3 here is CATSRDTNRELAGVEQFF. CDR3 nucleotides: TGTGCCACCAGCAGAGATACAAATAGGGAACTAGCGGGAGTAGAGCAGTTCTTC.

The CDR3: CASSVDTRWGFDEQFF. The CDR3 bases are TGTGCCAGCAGCGTGGACACCCGCTGGGGTTTCGATGAGCAGTTCTTC. The gene calls are TRBV9 and TRBJ2-1; D might be TRBD1 (5 bases). Trimming shortened V by 2 bases and J by 8 bases, and 20 bases separated the two germline ends. Germline V gives CDR1 SGDLS, CDR2 YYNGEE. The CDR3 covers 16 residues.

V usage is TRBV5-1 and J usage is TRBJ2-6; weak D call: TRBD1 (5 bases). Germline CDR1 and CDR2: SGHRS and YFSETQ. Trimming took 4 bases from V and 2 from J, leaving 10 bases between them. The length of the CDR3 is 15 residues. CDR3 sequence reads: CASSAGNPGANVLTF. The CDR3 DNA is TGCGCCAGCAGCGCAGGGAACCCTGGGGCCAACGTCCTGACTTTC.

To note about this clone: An end of the junction does not agree with germline; a read error may underlie this. V is TRBV6-5 and J is TRBJ1-3, with no clear D. The CDR3 length is 13 residues. Germline values: CDR1 MNHEY, CDR2 SVGAGI. The CDR3 protein is CASWVGGGDTIYF. The CDR3 DNA reads TGTGCCAGCTGGGTGGGTGGTGGAGACACCATATATTTT.

This clone was counted once. The chain employs TRBV10-1 and TRBJ2-7, with D tentatively TRBD2 (5 bases). V was cut by 4 bases and J by 3 bases, with 7 bases left in between. Germline V gene lookup returns CDR1 WNHNN and CDR2 SYGVQD (reference sequence). This CDR3 is built from 12 residues. The CDR3 sequence is CASSVGSYEQYF. The CDR3 bases are TGCGCCAGCAGTGTGGGGAGCTACGAGCAGTACTTC.

This clone turned up a few times. The chain links TRBV28 to TRBJ1-2, with 8 bases aligning to TRBD1. Per germline, CDR1 MDHEN and CDR2 SYDVKM. Losses at the gene ends were 3 bases for V and 2 bases for J; bases not matched to a gene: 8. The CDR3 runs to 16 residues. This CDR3 reads CASSFILDRGNYGYTF. The CDR3, as DNA: TGTGCCAGCAGTTTTATACTAGACAGGGGAAACTATGGCTACACCTTC.

The chain carries TRBV7-2 and TRBJ1-3; perhaps TRBD1 as D (6 bases). There are 18 residues in the CDR3. Germline loops: CDR1 SGHTA, CDR2 FQGNSA. The V end lost 5 bases, the J end lost 0 bases, and 20 bases lay between the germline ends. The CDR3 DNA reads as TGTGCCAGCAGCCTACAAACCGGGACACACAGCTCTGGAAACACCATATATTTT. This sequence encodes CASSLQTGTHSSGNTIYF.

The chain couples TRBV29-1 to TRBJ2-7, with 10 bases aligning to TRBD2. With 4 bases clipped from V and 0 bases from J, the junction kept 12 bases outside the gene matches. CDR1 and CDR2 from the germline V gene are SQVTM and ANQGSEA. This CDR3 comprises 17 residues. For the CDR3, the DNA is TGCAGCGTTGTTGGGACTAGCGCATTAAGTTCCTCCTACGAGCAGTACTTC. This translates into CSVVGTSALSSSYEQYF.

This chain uses TRBV4-1 with TRBJ2-7; 12 bases map to TRBD2. Germline CDR1 reads MGHRA; CDR2 reads YSYEKL. Trimming removed 0 bases from V and 2 bases from J; junction bases left unmatched: 8. The CDR3 spans 18 residues. The CDR3 loop is CASSQEALAGGITYEQYF. The CDR3 DNA sequence: TGCGCCAGCAGCCAAGAAGCACTAGCGGGAGGAATAACCTACGAGCAGTACTTC.

This sequence joins TRBV27 and TRBJ2-5, with TRBD2 matching 7 bases. Germline V lookup: CDR1 MNHEY, CDR2 SMNVEV (reference sequence). The CDR3 covers 15 residues. Trimming cost V 3 bases and J 5 bases; bases outside gene matches: 9. Here the CDR3 DNA reads TGTGCCAGCAGTTTCAGACTAGCTAGAGAGGAGACCCAGTACTTC. This codes for CASSFRLAREETQYF.

The chain couples TRBV7-2 to TRBJ2-7, with 10 bases lining up with TRBD2. Germline CDR1 reads SGHTA; CDR2 reads FQGNSA. Trimming at V came to 2 bases and at J to 2 bases, leaving 6 bases not matched to a gene. The length of the CDR3 is 16 residues. CDR3 sequence (DNA): TGTGCCAGCAGCTTATCGATAGCGGGGGGTGCCTACGAGCAGTACTTC. It encodes CASSLSIAGGAYEQYF.

The chain is built from TRBV5-4 and TRBJ2-1; a weak D match, TRBD2 (6 bases). V was trimmed by 4 bases and J by 3 bases, leaving 14 bases between them. CDR1 SGHNT and CDR2 YYREEE come from the germline V gene (reference sequence). The CDR3 covers 15 residues. The CDR3 protein is CASSGGSGSYNEQFF. CDR3 bases: TGTGCCAGCAGCGGGGGTAGCGGCAGCTACAATGAGCAGTTCTTC.

The CDR3: CASSPTSYNEQFF. The CDR3 bases are TGTGCCAGCAGCCCGACTAGCTACAATGAGCAGTTCTTC. The chain links TRBV7-3 to TRBJ2-1, with a tentative D call TRBD2 (6 bases). Germline assignment: CDR1 SGHTA and CDR2 FQGTGA. The CDR3 covers 13 residues. V gave up 5 bases and J gave up 3 bases, with 8 bases separating them.

The CDR3 region is CASSATGLANEKLFF. The CDR3, as DNA: TGTGCCAGCAGCGCCACAGGGCTGGCTAATGAAAAACTGTTTTTT. The chain couples TRBV7-9 to TRBJ1-4; D is possibly TRBD1 (6 bases). Germline CDR1 SEHNR, CDR2 FQNEAQ (reference sequence). Between the trimmed V and J ends, which lost 5 bases and 3 bases, there was a span of 13 bases. The CDR3 is made up of 15 amino acids.

This chain links TRBV28 with TRBJ1-6; D unresolved. Germline loops: CDR1 MDHEN, CDR2 SYDVKM. Trimming took off 6 bases at V and 4 bases at J, with 19 bases between the two ends. The CDR3 spans 17 residues. The DNA for the CDR3 is TGTGCCAGCAGCTTAAAAGTGGGTACTCCTTATAATTCACCCCTCCACTTT. It translates to CASSLKVGTPYNSPLHF. Filled out from reference TRBV28 and TRBJ1-6, the complete variable domain reads DVKVTQSSRYLVKRTGEKVFLECVQDMDHENMFWYRQDPGLGLRLIYFSYDVKMKEKGDIPEGYSVSREKKERFSLILESASTNQTSMYLCASSLKVGTPYNSPLHFGNGTRLTVT.

The chain has TRBV6-4 and TRBJ2-2; 11 bases are shared with TRBD2. This CDR3 contains 16 residues. Germline CDR1 MRHNA, CDR2 SNTAGT. With 0 bases clipped from V and 4 bases from J, the junction kept 1 base outside the gene matches. The CDR3 DNA is TGTGCCAGCAGTGACTCTAGCGGGGGGGCCACCGGGGAGCTGTTTTTT. This translates into CASSDSSGGATGELFF.

This chain links TRBV9 with TRBJ2-2; 7 positions match TRBD1. The CDR3 runs 18 residues. The J segment lost 0 bases and the V segment lost 6 bases, leaving 14 bases of the junction unmatched. Germline-derived CDR1 and CDR2 are SGDLS and YYNGEE. CDR3 in DNA: TGTGCCAGCACACCCCGAGGGACAGACCCACCGAACACCGGGGAGCTGTTTTTT. It encodes CASTPRGTDPPNTGELFF.

The rearrangement joins TRBV19 to TRBJ2-7; possible D gene TRBD1, 7 bases. The length of the CDR3 is 16 residues. From germline, CDR1 is LNHDA and CDR2 SQIVND (reference sequence). Trimming removed 6 bases from V and 1 base from J, with 19 bases in between. CDR3 nucleotides: TGTGCCAGTAGCCACGGCAGGGGGGTAGGTTCCTACGAGCAGTACTTC. Residues: CASSHGRGVGSYEQYF.

This rearrangement joins TRBV6-5 to TRBJ1-4; 8 nucleotides match TRBD1. There are 15 residues in the CDR3. Germline trimming cut 5 bases from V and 2 bases from J; bases unmatched to any gene: 4. CDR1 MNHEY and CDR2 SVGAGI come from the germline V gene. The CDR3 DNA reads as TGTGCCAGCAGTGGTTGGACAGGGACTAATGAAAAACTGTTTTTT. Amino acid sequence: CASSGWTGTNEKLFF.

The chain uses TRBV15 and TRBJ2-3; tentative D call: TRBD2 (5 bases). V was shortened by 6 bases and J by 2 bases, with 9 bases between the two germline ends. CDR3 length: 13 residues. Germline V lookup: CDR1 LNHNV, CDR2 YYDKDF (reference sequence). The CDR3 is CATSEGPTDTQYF. In DNA, the CDR3 is TGTGCCACCAGTGAGGGCCCCACAGATACGCAGTATTTT.

The V call is TRBV7-8, the J call TRBJ2-7; 16 bases line up with TRBD2. V trimming: 5 bases; J trimming: 1 base; junction bases outside the gene matches: 8. The germline V gene has CDR1 SGHVS and CDR2 FQNEAQ. This CDR3 comprises 18 residues. CDR3 bases: TGTGCCAGCAGCAAGGGACTAGCGGGAGGGATTCAGTCCTACGAGCAGTACTTC. It yields the protein CASSKGLAGGIQSYEQYF. The complete variable domain, with remaining parts taken from reference TRBV7-8 and TRBJ2-7, reads GAGVSQSPRYKVAKRGQDVALRCDPISGHVSLFWYQQALGQGPEFLTYFQNEAQLDKSGLPSDRFFAERPEGSVSTLKIQRTQQEDSAVYLCASSKGLAGGIQSYEQYFGPGTRLTVT.

The V gene is TRBV6-5, the J gene TRBJ1-2; possibly TRBD1 for D (6 bases). Germline CDR1 is MNHEY and CDR2 is SVGAGI. CDR3 length: 12 residues. Trimming removed 6 bases from V and 7 bases from J, with 12 bases in between. CDR3 in amino acids: CASRPTGSGYTF. For the CDR3, the DNA is TGTGCCAGCAGGCCAACAGGGAGTGGCTACACCTTC.

The rearrangement links TRBV28 to TRBJ1-3, with 10 bases lining up with TRBD1. V was pared by 6 bases and J by 0 bases, with 11 bases of the junction left unmatched. The germline CDR1 and CDR2 sequences are MDHEN and SYDVKM. The CDR3 covers 18 residues. The CDR3 nucleotides are TGTGCCAGCAGCCCCGGGACAGGGGTTTTATACTCTGGAAACACCATATATTTT. Translating it yields CASSPGTGVLYSGNTIYF.

The V call is TRBV20-1, the J call TRBJ2-1; no reliable D call. The germline CDR1 and CDR2 sequences are DFQATT and SNEGSKA (reference sequence). V shed 5 bases and J shed 6 bases, with 8 bases lying between them. The CDR3 consists of 11 residues. As DNA, the CDR3 is TGCAGTGCTCAAGGCTCCAATGAGCAGTTCTTC. Translating it yields CSAQGSNEQFF.

The rearrangement joins TRBV7-2 to TRBJ1-2; D is possibly TRBD1 (5 bases). CDR3 length: 14 amino acids. Germline assignment: CDR1 SGHTA and CDR2 FQGNSA. Trimming removed 4 bases at V and 4 bases at J, with 13 bases between. The CDR3 sequence: CASSSRTPIYGYTF. The DNA for the CDR3 is TGTGCCAGCAGCTCCCGGACACCCATCTATGGCTACACCTTC. Complete variable domain (other parts from reference TRBV7-2 and TRBJ1-2): GAGVSQSPSNKVTEKGKDVELRCDPISGHTALYWYRQSLGQGLEFLIYFQGNSAPDKSGLPSDRFSAERTGGSVSTLTIQRTQQEDSAVYLCASSSRTPIYGYTFGSGTRLTVV.